This TCR beta chain came from a study of blood T cell repertoires in COVID-19. Study context: The analysed material was cDNA or gDNA that came from T cells, B-cell-depleted T cells, or PBMCs.

TCRdb keeps only in-frame clones here, not all; method: immunoSEQ multiplex PCR. The table lists 250,000 to 300,000 clones, 70% to 90% of them singletons. Germline V gene data show CDR1 as LGHDT and CDR2 as YNNKEL (reference sequence). V was clipped by 4 bases and J by 6 bases, with 12 bases between them. CDR3 size: 13 residues. The rearrangement uses TRBV3-1 (or the pseudogene TRBV3-2) and TRBJ1-2, with D possibly TRBD1 on 5 matching bases. The clonotype originates from a woman between 70 and 85 years old with acute or convalescent COVID-19. What was sequenced was peripheral blood. This CDR3 is CASSRRTSDGYTF. Here the CDR3 DNA reads TGTGCCAGCAGCCGACGGACATCCGATGGCTACACCTTC.